What follows are 28 T cell receptor beta chains derived from one specimen sequenced in a study of T cell responses to AZD1222 COVID-19 vaccine. Generated by immunoSEQ multiplex PCR, the TCRdb table keeps only in-frame clones and is missing some. The sample comprises over 90,000 clones, less than 95% of which are singletons, and around 4.8% rests with the top ten. Sequencing used peripheral blood, obtained on day 0 of AZD1222 vaccination. The source of these receptors is an adult in good health.

The rearrangement uses TRBV4-1 and TRBJ1-1, with D maybe TRBD1 (5 bases). The CDR3 spans 15 residues. Trimming shortened V by 1 base and J by 7 bases, and 16 bases separated the two germline ends. The germline V gene encodes CDR1 MGHRA and CDR2 YSYEKL. The CDR3, as DNA: TGCGCCAGCAGCCAAGTGCCGCAGGGCGTAGGTGAAGCTTTCTTT. Protein: CASSQVPQGVGEAFF.

The J gene is TRBJ1-3, the V gene TRBV7-9; D remains unclear. Per germline, CDR1 SEHNR and CDR2 FQNEAQ (reference sequence). The CDR3 has 13 amino acids. The V end lost 4 bases, the J end lost 2 bases, and 6 bases lay between the germline ends. DNA for the CDR3: TGTGCCAGCAGCTGGTCCCCTGGAAACACCATATATTTT. Its translation is CASSWSPGNTIYF. The full variable domain, with the rest looked up from reference TRBV7-9 and TRBJ1-3, is DTGVSQNPRHKITKRGQNVTFRCDPISEHNRLYWYRQTLGQGPEFLTYFQNEAQLEKSRLLSDRFSAERPKGSFSTLEIQRTEQGDSAMYLCASSWSPGNTIYFGEGSWLTVV.

The chain links TRBV19 to TRBJ1-1, with 10 bases lining up with TRBD1. This CDR3 comprises 18 residues. Germline-derived CDR1 and CDR2 are LNHDA and SQIVND (reference sequence). V trimming: 6 bases; J trimming: 4 bases; junction bases outside the gene matches: 17. The CDR3 protein is CASRPGTGDFLGVTEAFF. For the CDR3, the DNA is TGTGCCAGTAGGCCCGGGACAGGGGATTTCCTCGGGGTCACTGAAGCTTTCTTT.

V gene TRBV30 combines with J gene TRBJ1-5, with 7 bases fitting TRBD1. V lost 5 bases and J lost 6; bases outside the gene matches: 4. CDR3 size: 12 residues. Germline values: CDR1 GTSNPN, CDR2 SVGIG (reference sequence). This CDR3 is CAWSNRGQPQHF. DNA for the CDR3: TGTGCCTGGTCAAACAGGGGTCAGCCCCAGCATTTT.

The chain combines TRBV6-5 with TRBJ1-1; 7 bases align to TRBD1. CDR3 length equals 13 residues. CDR1 is MNHEY and CDR2 is SVGAGI in the germline V gene. The ends lost 5 bases at V and 4 bases at J; junction bases unmatched: 4. CDR3 nucleotides: TGTGCCAGCAGTAGACAGGGTACCACTGAAGCTTTCTTT. Translation gives CASSRQGTTEAFF.

The genes are TRBV18 and TRBJ1-2; D uncertain. Trimming stripped 4 bases from V and 7 bases from J, with 10 bases between. Per germline, CDR1 KGHSH and CDR2 LQKENI. The CDR3 totals 12 residues. The CDR3 nucleotides read TGTGCCAGCTCACTAGATGTATCTGGCTACACCTTC. Translating it yields CASSLDVSGYTF.

The chain couples TRBV5-6 to TRBJ1-2; the D is unclear. The CDR3 contains 11 residues. Trimming took 0 bases from V and 8 from J, leaving 5 bases between them. CDR1 is SGHDT, CDR2 YYEEEE, per germline. As DNA, the CDR3 is TGTGCCAGCAGCTTGGGCGGAGGCTACACCTTC. Translating it yields CASSLGGGYTF.

This clone has just a few counts. V and J are TRBV29-1 and TRBJ2-7; D call uncertain. CDR3 length: 11 amino acids. V lost 4 bases and J lost 5, with 9 bases in between. Germline V gene sequence: CDR1 SQVTM, CDR2 ANQGSEA. CDR3 DNA: TGCAGCGTTGGGTTGAGTGACGAGCAGTACTTC. It yields the protein CSVGLSDEQYF.

This chain uses TRBV7-8 with TRBJ1-5; possibly TRBD1 for D (6 bases). The CDR3 runs to 13 residues. Germline-derived CDR1 and CDR2 are SGHVS and FQNEAQ. The V end was cut by 5 bases, the J end by 3 bases, with 8 bases between. The DNA of the CDR3 is TGTGCCAGCAGCACAGGGTTCAATCAGCCCCAGCATTTT. Translated: CASSTGFNQPQHF.

The CDR3 DNA is TGTGCCATCTCCAGGTCACTCGCGAGTGAGCAGTTCTTC. This sequence encodes CAISRSLASEQFF. V usage is TRBV19 and J usage is TRBJ2-1; D gene uncertain. V was pared by 10 bases and J by 9 bases, with 19 bases between. The CDR3 sequence is 13 residues long. The germline gives CDR1 LNHDA, CDR2 SQIVND (reference sequence).

The V and J genes are TRBV12-3 or TRBV12-4 and TRBJ1-3; D is undetermined. The CDR3 consists of 12 residues. Trimming left V 6 bases short and J 3 bases short, with 6 bases between. CDR3 sequence (DNA): TGTGCCAGCAGCTCTCGTGGAAACACCATATATTTT. It specifies CASSSRGNTIYF.

In this sample, this clone turned up once. The chain recombines TRBV28 with TRBJ1-3; D is uncertain. The CDR3 consists of 13 residues. Germline V gene data show CDR1 as MDHEN and CDR2 as SYDVKM. Trimming cost V 5 bases and J 4 bases, with 9 bases left between them. The CDR3: CASSPGPGNTIYF. CDR3 bases: TGTGCCAGCAGTCCTGGACCCGGAAACACCATATATTTT.

This sequence joins TRBV5-8 and TRBJ1-2; maybe TRBD1 (6 bases). Trimming removed 4 bases at V and 5 bases at J, with 12 bases between. Germline CDR1 reads SGHTS; CDR2 reads YDEGEE. The CDR3 is 13 amino acids. The CDR3 spells CASSLGQHYGYTF. In DNA, the CDR3 is TGTGCCAGCAGCCTCGGACAGCATTATGGCTACACCTTC.

V is TRBV6-1 and J is TRBJ1-5, with 8 bases identical to TRBD1. CDR3 length: 16 residues. Germline assignment: CDR1 MNHNS and CDR2 SASEGT. The trim removed 0 bases at V and 7 bases at J, leaving 8 bases unmatched. The CDR3 protein is CASSEALGQGFQPQHF. In nucleotides, the CDR3 is TGTGCCAGCAGTGAAGCCCTTGGACAGGGCTTCCAGCCCCAGCATTTT.

The chain couples TRBV6-1 to TRBJ2-3; possibly TRBD2 for D (6 bases). Germline V gene data show CDR1 as MNHNS and CDR2 as SASEGT. With 4 bases removed from V and 1 base from J, the gap between germline ends came to 15 bases. The CDR3 is 16 residues long. The chain's CDR3 is CASSVSSGGGTDTQYF. As DNA, the CDR3 is TGTGCCAGCAGTGTTTCTTCGGGCGGGGGCACAGATACGCAGTATTTT.

This rearrangement joins TRBV14 to TRBJ2-7; 8 bases fit TRBD1. V shed 4 bases and J 6 bases; nucleotides not matched to a gene: 5. Germline CDR1 SGHDN, CDR2 FVKESK. This CDR3 region has 13 residues. The CDR3 sequence: CASSPFTGGEQYF. CDR3 DNA: TGTGCCAGCAGCCCCTTTACAGGGGGCGAGCAGTACTTC.

This rearrangement joins TRBV10-3 to TRBJ1-5; D gene ambiguous. V was shortened by 0 bases and J by 6 bases, with 3 bases between the two germline ends. Germline CDR1 and CDR2: ENHRY and SYGVKD. The length of the CDR3 is 12 residues. For the CDR3, the DNA is TGTGCCATCAGTGAGTCTGGTCAGCCCCAGCATTTT. Encoded protein: CAISESGQPQHF.

The chain carries TRBV7-9 and TRBJ1-2; 9 nucleotides match TRBD1. Germline assignment: CDR1 SEHNR and CDR2 FQNEAQ (reference sequence). This CDR3 is 14 amino acids long. The V segment lost 4 bases and the J segment 8 bases; nucleotides outside the gene matches: 8. CDR3 residues: CASSSRGGTGGYTF. The CDR3 DNA sequence: TGTGCCAGCAGCTCCCGAGGCGGGACAGGGGGCTACACCTTC.

V usage is TRBV6-2 or TRBV6-3 and J usage is TRBJ2-1; D gene unclear. The CDR3 extends over 13 amino acids. CDR1 and CDR2 from the germline V gene are MNHEY and SVGEGT. The ends were cut back, 0 bases at V and 9 bases at J, with 9 bases in the middle. This CDR3 is CASSYSMLGEQFF. In nucleotides, the CDR3 is TGTGCCAGCAGTTACTCGATGCTGGGTGAGCAGTTCTTC.

This clone was picked up one time. V usage is TRBV4-2 and J usage is TRBJ2-1, with no clear D. The CDR3 extends over 13 amino acids. V lost 3 bases to trimming and J lost 9 bases, with 12 bases between them. Germline loops: CDR1 LGHNA, CDR2 YNFKEQ. DNA of the CDR3: TGTGCCAGCAGCCACCGCGATGTGGGTGAGCAGTTCTTC. Amino acids: CASSHRDVGEQFF.

V gene TRBV7-2 combines with J gene TRBJ1-4; 7 bases match TRBD1. There are 16 residues in the CDR3. The V gene's germline CDR1 is SGHTA and CDR2 FQGNSA. Trimming cost V 5 bases and J 5 bases; bases outside gene matches: 11. CDR3 sequence reads: CASSPRQGGPNEKLFF. As DNA, the CDR3 is TGTGCCAGCAGCCCCCGACAGGGCGGGCCCAATGAAAAACTGTTTTTT. Full variable domain (missing parts from reference TRBV7-2 and TRBJ1-4): GAGVSQSPSNKVTEKGKDVELRCDPISGHTALYWYRQSLGQGLEFLIYFQGNSAPDKSGLPSDRFSAERTGGSVSTLTIQRTQQEDSAVYLCASSPRQGGPNEKLFFGSGTQLSVL.

V usage is TRBV12-5 and J usage is TRBJ2-3; no clear D gene. The V end was cut by 4 bases, the J end by 2 bases, with 13 bases between. CDR1 and CDR2 (germline): LGHNT, FRNRAP. The CDR3 runs to 15 residues. CDR3 DNA: TGTGCTAGTGGTTCCGGGCAGCATATCACAGATACGCAGTATTTT. This codes for CASGSGQHITDTQYF.

The J gene is TRBJ1-6, the V gene TRBV2, with 9 bases that match TRBD1. Germline assignment: CDR1 SNHLY and CDR2 FYNNEI. With 9 bases clipped from V and 5 bases from J, the junction kept 2 bases outside the gene matches. The CDR3 loop spans 13 amino acids. In nucleotides, the CDR3 is TGTGCCAGAGGACAGGGGAATAATTCACCCCTCCACTTT. This gives the protein CARGQGNNSPLHF.

This clone was counted between two and nine times. This chain joins TRBV6-5 and TRBJ2-7; possible D gene TRBD1, 6 bases. Trimming pared 4 bases from V and 0 bases from J, leaving 16 bases between. The CDR3 spans 16 residues. Germline V gene sequence: CDR1 MNHEY, CDR2 SVGAGI. The CDR3 reads CASSLNRDTFSYEQYF. Written as DNA, the CDR3 is TGTGCCAGCAGTTTAAACCGGGACACCTTCTCCTACGAGCAGTACTTC.

V is TRBV30 and J is TRBJ2-5; D tentatively reads TRBD1 or TRBD2 (5 bases each). This CDR3 has 13 residues. V was trimmed by 1 base and J by 5 bases, leaving 11 bases between them. CDR1 is GTSNPN, CDR2 SVGIG, per germline (reference sequence). In DNA form, the CDR3 reads TGTGCCTGGAGTGCTTACAGGAGGGAGACCCAGTACTTC. This sequence encodes CAWSAYRRETQYF.

Only one count was recorded for this clone. The V gene is TRBV5-1, the J gene TRBJ2-2, with D possibly TRBD1 on 5 matching bases. The CDR3 is 15 residues long. V was shortened by 5 bases and J by 8 bases, with 19 bases between the two germline ends. Germline V gene data show CDR1 as SGHRS and CDR2 as YFSETQ. The CDR3 nucleotides are TGCGCCAGCAGTCCGGACACCCAGCGCGTAGGGGAGCTGTTTTTT. It translates to CASSPDTQRVGELFF. Supplemented by reference TRBV5-1 and TRBJ2-2, the full variable domain reads KAGVTQTPRYLIKTRGQQVTLSCSPISGHRSVSWYQQTPGQGLQFLFEYFSETQRNKGNFPGRFSGRQFSNSRSEMNVSTLELGDSALYLCASSPDTQRVGELFFGEGSRLTVL.

The chain links TRBV5-1 to TRBJ1-1; TRBD1 aligns across 8 bases. V shed 4 bases, J shed 2 bases, and the junction held 4 bases outside the gene matches. CDR1 is SGHRS and CDR2 is YFSETQ in the germline V gene. This CDR3 contains 14 residues. The DNA of the CDR3 is TGCGCCAGCAGCCTGACAGGGGAAAACACTGAAGCTTTCTTT. This encodes CASSLTGENTEAFF.

With regard to this clone: The junction departs from the called germline gene at one end, perhaps through a read error. The chain couples TRBV28 to TRBJ1-2; D is perhaps TRBD1 (5 bases). Per the germline V gene, CDR1 is MDHEN and CDR2 is SYDVKM. This CDR3 has 12 residues. This CDR3 reads CASSPQGFRADF. CDR3 nucleotides: TGTGCCAGCAGTCCGCAGGGATTTCGCGCGGACTTC.